The sequence of this TCR beta chain was determined in a study of T cell responses to AZD1222 COVID-19 vaccine. This clone occurred a few times. Assay used: immunoSEQ multiplex PCR; TCRdb lists only in-frame clones, some missing. The data hold under 150,000 clones, with 88% observed a single time. The sample in question was peripheral blood, obtained on day 0 of AZD1222 vaccination. The clonotype originates from an adult in good health.

For the CDR3, the DNA is TGTGCCATTACACAGAGAGACAGGGGCAATCAGCCCCAGCATTTT. Translating it yields CAITQRDRGNQPQHF. This chain uses TRBV19 with TRBJ1-5, with 7 bases fitting TRBD1. CDR3 size: 15 residues. V shed 10 bases, J shed 2 bases, and the junction held 11 bases outside the gene matches. Per the germline V gene, CDR1 is LNHDA and CDR2 is SQIVND (reference sequence).